Below, one TCR beta chain is given with its context. Its antigen is not known. Germline V gives CDR1 LNHDA, CDR2 SQIVND (reference sequence). This CDR3 spans 15 amino acids. Trimming at V came to 4 bases and at J to 3 bases, leaving 7 bases not matched to a gene. The source of the sample is a study of shared clonotypes between healthy human individuals. Turning to the study itself: Researchers assigned three CD4 naive, three CD4 memory, two CD8 naive and one CD8 memory plate to each donor. General study points: Sampling was confined to blood; repertoires within tissues likely differ. Clonotypes shared by all four donors outscored non-shared clonotypes in generation probability. Sharing of clonotypes among donors was expected to vary with sequencing depth.

Data came from immunoSEQ multiplex PCR; TCRdb stores just in-frame clones and leaves some out. The profile shows 2 million to 2.5 million clones, 95% of them singletons. The chain couples TRBV19 to TRBJ2-7, with 9 bases that match TRBD1. The TCR originated in a man in his late teens or twenties in good health. Sequencing input: naive CD4+ T cells sorted from blood. Subset of the sample: CD45RA+ positively selected. The CDR3 DNA is TGTGCCAGTAGTAGGATCACAGGGGGCGACTACGAGCAGTACTTC. Its translation: CASSRITGGDYEQYF.